This is a list of T cell receptor beta chains from one sample in a study of blood T cell repertoires in COVID-19. TCRdb's copy holds only in-frame clones and misses some; the assay was immunoSEQ multiplex PCR. The data contain 200,000 to 300,000 clones, roughly 88% of them singletons. Sequencing input: PBMCs or T cells enriched from blood (not recorded which). These receptors all come from a woman aged 40 to 49 with acute COVID-19. CDR3s include the opening cysteine and the closing phenylalanine or tryptophan.

CDR3aa | j_gene | v_gene
CASSLDRGQPQHF | TRBJ1-5 | TRBV19
CASREQGVYTDTQYF | TRBJ2-3 | TRBV5-1
CAIRTGGDTDTQYF | TRBJ2-3 | TRBV10-3
CASSPAGQPGNTIYF | TRBJ1-3 | TRBV5-5
CASSAPGDLYGYTF | TRBJ1-2 | TRBV5-4
CASSYSPGVGYEQYF | TRBJ2-7 | TRBV6-5
CASSEALRSRGPGGELFF | TRBJ2-2 | TRBV2
CASGGSRLTGELFF | TRBJ2-2 | TRBV10-2
CASSLGQTHSPLHF | TRBJ1-6 | TRBV27
CASSPNPRGSTDTQYF | TRBJ2-3 | TRBV7-9